These 10 T cell receptor beta chains were sequenced from one sample in a study of T cell changes during pregnancy in multiple sclerosis. Here immunoSEQ multiplex PCR was the method, and the copy in TCRdb shows in-frame clones only, minus some. The sample yields fewer than 85,000 clones, approximately 92% seen once. This material consisted of peripheral blood, taken before pregnancy. Source of these receptors: a female donor with multiple sclerosis, enrolled in a pregnancy study.

The gene calls are TRBV7-9 and TRBJ1-2; 7 bases are shared with TRBD1. There are 15 residues in the CDR3. CDR1 and CDR2 (germline): SEHNR, FQNEAQ (reference sequence). Trimming cost V 5 bases and J 8 bases; bases outside gene matches: 14. The CDR3 sequence is CASSATGTVGVGYTF. CDR3 coding DNA: TGTGCCAGCAGCGCGACCGGGACAGTGGGGGTCGGCTACACCTTC.

CDR3 nucleotides: TGTGCCAGCAGCAGTTCAGGGGCCTATGGCTACACCTTC. Amino acid sequence: CASSSSGAYGYTF. The chain employs TRBV11-2 and TRBJ1-2; D might be TRBD1 (6 bases). V lost 5 bases and J 4 bases, leaving 11 bases between the germline ends. Germline V CDR1 and CDR2: SGHAT, FQNNGV. The CDR3 spans 13 residues.

The chain has TRBV6-5 and TRBJ2-2; D may be TRBD1 (5 bases). The CDR3 is made up of 12 amino acids. Trimming pared 4 bases from V and 6 bases from J, leaving 6 bases between. Germline-derived CDR1 and CDR2 are MNHEY and SVGAGI. CDR3 in amino acids: CASSWGSGELFF. The DNA for the CDR3 is TGTGCCAGCAGTTGGGGCTCCGGGGAGCTGTTTTTT.

This chain links TRBV4-3 with TRBJ1-1; a weak D match, TRBD1 (5 bases). The CDR3 sequence is 15 residues long. CDR1 LGHNA and CDR2 YSLEER come from the germline V gene. V was clipped by 1 base and J by 0 bases, with 9 bases between them. The CDR3 sequence: CASSQGKGVNTEAFF. The CDR3 coding sequence is TGCGCCAGCAGCCAAGGGAAAGGGGTGAACACTGAAGCTTTCTTT.

V usage is TRBV5-1 and J usage is TRBJ1-2, with TRBD1 matching over 10 bases. The V gene end was trimmed by 4 bases and the J gene end by 5 bases; junction bases not matched to a gene: 8. CDR3 length equals 15 residues. Germline assignment: CDR1 SGHRS and CDR2 YFSETQ. The CDR3, as DNA: TGCGCCAGCAGCACGCGACAGGGGGCGGGTTATGGCTACACCTTC. Protein product: CASSTRQGAGYGYTF.

The V and J genes are TRBV7-2 and TRBJ2-5, with 11 bases fitting TRBD2. Germline V lookup: CDR1 SGHTA, CDR2 FQGNSA. The V gene end was trimmed by 5 bases and the J gene end by 4 bases; junction bases not matched to a gene: 6. The CDR3 spans 15 residues. CDR3 region: CASSPLAGGVETQYF. Here the CDR3 DNA reads TGTGCCAGCAGCCCTCTAGCGGGAGGTGTAGAGACCCAGTACTTC.

This clone was seen just once. This chain links TRBV11-3 with TRBJ1-1; 7 nucleotides line up with TRBD1. The trim removed 1 base at V and 5 bases at J, leaving 1 base unmatched. CDR1 is SGHNT, CDR2 YENEEA, per germline. CDR3 size: 13 residues. CDR3: CASSLARGTEAFF. In nucleotides, the CDR3 is TGTGCCAGCAGCTTAGCCAGGGGGACTGAAGCTTTCTTT. Drawing the rest from reference TRBV11-3 and TRBJ1-1, the complete variable domain is EAGVVQSPRYKIIEKKQPVAFWCNPISGHNTLYWYLQNLGQGPELLIRYENEEAVDDSQLPKDRFSAERLKGVDSTLKIQPAELGDSAVYLCASSLARGTEAFFGQGTRLTVV.

The genes are TRBV25-1 and TRBJ2-1; D is unresolved. Germline V gene sequence: CDR1 MGHDK, CDR2 SYGVNS. The CDR3 is made up of 15 amino acids. With 6 bases removed from V and 10 bases from J, the gap between germline ends came to 22 bases. CDR3 in amino acids: CASRHIRSSAEEQFF. In DNA, the CDR3 is TGTGCCAGCAGGCACATTCGGAGCTCAGCAGAGGAGCAGTTCTTC.

This clone has just one count. This chain connects TRBV28 to TRBJ1-5; D gene unclear. The CDR3 is made up of 13 amino acids. From germline, CDR1 is MDHEN and CDR2 SYDVKM. V lost 8 bases to trimming and J lost 6 bases, with 14 bases between them. The CDR3, as DNA: TGTGCCAGCTTTGGGCAGTATCGTCAGCCCCAGCATTTT. Translation: CASFGQYRQPQHF.

V usage is TRBV12-5 and J usage is TRBJ2-7, with 8 bases that match TRBD1. CDR1 is LGHNT, CDR2 FRNRAP, per germline. CDR3 length equals 13 residues. After removal of 3 bases from V and 3 bases from J, the junction contained 1 base not matched to a gene. Here the CDR3 DNA reads TGTGCTAGTGGTTTAGGACAGGGCTACGAGCAGTACTTC. Encoded protein: CASGLGQGYEQYF.